The 17 T cell receptor beta chains given below trace back to one sample, sequenced in a study of Graves' ophthalmopathy and Graves' hyperthyroidism. Investigators amplified TCR beta CDR3 regions from RNA transcripts. The first round was an RT-PCR with HTBI primers, and the second round was a multiplex PCR. TCRdb itself ran the multiplex PCR reads through MiXCR, one entry per CDR3 protein. The data show about 380,000 distinct CDR3 sequences, 15% seen once. Sequenced material: peripheral blood. The receptors come from a woman aged 18-35 years with stable Graves' hyperthyroidism.

There are many counts of this clonotype. The rearrangement uses TRBV29-1 and TRBJ1-5; 7 bases align to TRBD1. The CDR3 has 15 amino acids. CDR1 and CDR2 (germline): SQVTM, ANQGSEA. J lost 0 bases, V lost 7 bases, and 9 bases had no gene match. The CDR3 here is CSDARDSNSNQPQHF. The CDR3 region has the DNA TGCAGCGACGCCCGGGACAGCAATAGCAATCAGCCCCAGCATTTT.

The CDR3 sequence is CSASNPASGGLNTGELFF. As DNA, the CDR3 is TGCAGTGCTAGTAATCCGGCTAGCGGGGGCCTGAACACCGGGGAGCTGTTTTTT. The chain links TRBV20-1 to TRBJ2-2; 10 bases are shared with TRBD2. The CDR3 is 18 residues long. Germline V gene data show CDR1 as DFQATT and CDR2 as SNEGSKA (reference sequence). V was clipped by 3 bases and J by 1 base; unmatched bases: 11.

CDR3 sequence: CASSAAGGSPYEQYF. CDR3 DNA: TGTGCCAGCAGTGCGGCAGGGGGTAGTCCCTACGAGCAGTACTTC. The J gene is TRBJ2-7, the V gene TRBV25-1, with 7 bases fitting TRBD1. Germline V gene lookup returns CDR1 MGHDK and CDR2 SYGVNS. The CDR3 totals 15 residues. Trimming cost V 4 bases and J 2 bases; bases outside gene matches: 8.

The J gene is TRBJ2-7, the V gene TRBV7-6; weak D call: TRBD2 (5 bases). This CDR3 comprises 11 residues. CDR1 and CDR2 from the germline V gene are SGHVS and FNYEAQ. The V gene lost 5 bases and the J gene lost 7 bases, with 9 bases spanning the gap. The CDR3 here is CASSPGREQYF. CDR3 bases: TGTGCCAGCAGCCCGGGGAGAGAGCAGTACTTC.

The chain carries TRBV14 and TRBJ1-1; D ambiguous. Germline loops: CDR1 SGHDN, CDR2 FVKESK. The CDR3 has 13 residues. V was cut by 3 bases and J by 5 bases, with 10 bases left in between. The CDR3 nucleotides are TGTGCCAGCAGCCAGCTCCCGGGGACTGAAGCTTTCTTT. Residues: CASSQLPGTEAFF.

This clonotype was seen at least ten times. This chain connects TRBV12-5 to TRBJ2-7; the D is unclear. V was cut by 2 bases and J by 6 bases, with 8 bases left in between. Germline CDR1 and CDR2: LGHNT and FRNRAP. The CDR3 length is 12 residues. The CDR3 reads CASGLSRSEQYF. The CDR3 nucleotides read TGTGCTAGTGGTTTGTCAAGATCCGAGCAGTACTTC.

The chain carries TRBV6-5 and TRBJ2-7; 9 positions match TRBD1. Germline CDR1 reads MNHEY; CDR2 reads SVGAGI. The CDR3 contains 16 residues. With 0 bases clipped from V and 5 bases from J, the junction kept 8 bases outside the gene matches. CDR3 DNA sequence: TGTGCCAGCAGTTACTCATCGGGACAGGGTATCCACGAGCAGTACTTC. It is translated as CASSYSSGQGIHEQYF.

V usage is TRBV3-1 and J usage is TRBJ2-7, with a weak D call TRBD2 (6 bases). The CDR3 totals 15 residues. Germline CDR1 is LGHDT and CDR2 is YNNKEL (reference sequence). V was pared by 6 bases and J by 1 base, with 16 bases between. Here the CDR3 reads CASRRWDSSSYEQYF. Here the CDR3 DNA reads TGTGCCAGCAGGCGCTGGGACTCCTCTTCCTACGAGCAGTACTTC.

This clonotype was counted at least ten times. The chain combines TRBV5-5 with TRBJ1-1; TRBD1 aligns across 7 bases. Germline V gives CDR1 SGHKS, CDR2 YYEKEE (reference sequence). The length of the CDR3 is 15 residues. V shed 4 bases and J 4 bases; nucleotides not matched to a gene: 10. The CDR3 DNA follows: TGTGCCAGCAGCGGGATTGCAGGGGGGGGCACTGAAGCTTTCTTT. Its protein product is CASSGIAGGGTEAFF.

This clonotype was picked up many times. The gene calls are TRBV27 and TRBJ2-5; TRBD1 is a possible D gene (6 bases). Trimming removed 1 base from V and 2 bases from J, with 17 bases in between. Per the germline V gene, CDR1 is MNHEY and CDR2 is SMNVEV (reference sequence). The CDR3 spans 17 residues. The CDR3 sequence is CASSLWAVQGKQETQYF. CDR3 bases: TGTGCCAGCAGTTTATGGGCCGTACAGGGTAAACAAGAGACCCAGTACTTC.

This clonotype has at least ten counts. Relative to the germline gene, one junction end is altered; a read error may explain this. The V gene is TRBV24-1, the J gene TRBJ2-7, with 8 bases aligning to TRBD1. The CDR3 length is 17 residues. The germline V gene encodes CDR1 KGHDR and CDR2 SFDVKD. The chain's CDR3 is CATSDPPLRTGWYEQYF. Here the CDR3 DNA reads TGTGCCACCAGTGACCCCCCTCTCCGGACAGGGTGGTACGAGCAATACTTC.

This clonotype was picked up many times. The chain recombines TRBV24-1 with TRBJ1-2; D possibly corresponds to TRBD1 (5 bases). Looked up from germline, CDR1 is KGHDR and CDR2 is SFDVKD. The CDR3 has 12 residues. Trimming left V 9 bases short and J 3 bases short, with 10 bases between. DNA for the CDR3: TGTGCCACCGCGGCGGGGGACTATGGCTACACCTTC. Residues: CATAAGDYGYTF.

The chain employs TRBV20-1 and TRBJ1-1, with a weak D call TRBD1 (5 bases). The CDR3 has 15 residues. CDR1 DFQATT and CDR2 SNEGSKA come from the germline V gene (reference sequence). Trimming stripped 4 bases from V and 1 base from J, with 16 bases between. CDR3: CSAKSGGGGNTEAFF. CDR3 DNA: TGCAGTGCTAAATCTGGTGGGGGGGGGAACACTGAAGCTTTCTTT.

This clonotype was observed at least ten times. This chain uses TRBV5-1 with TRBJ2-5, with a tentative D call TRBD1 (6 bases). CDR3 size: 15 residues. Trimming cost V 0 bases and J 4 bases, with 13 bases left between them. CDR1 is SGHRS, CDR2 YFSETQ, per germline. The CDR3 spells CASSLAVGALETQYF. CDR3 bases: TGCGCCAGCAGCTTGGCCGTGGGGGCTTTAGAGACCCAGTACTTC.

This chain joins TRBV6-1 and TRBJ2-7; D is perhaps TRBD2 (6 bases). V lost 6 bases and J 1 base, leaving 16 bases between the germline ends. This CDR3 contains 15 residues. Germline assignment: CDR1 MNHNS and CDR2 SASEGT. The CDR3 sequence is CASSTGLLYSYEQYF. The CDR3 region has the DNA TGTGCCAGCAGCACAGGACTACTCTATTCCTACGAGCAGTACTTC.

Many counts were recorded for this clonotype. The chain is built from TRBV24-1 and TRBJ1-2; no firm D call. The CDR3 is 12 residues long. Germline V lookup: CDR1 KGHDR, CDR2 SFDVKD. V was shortened by 4 bases and J by 5 bases, with 7 bases between the two germline ends. For the CDR3, the DNA is TGTGCCACCAGTGACATGAAGTATGGCTACACCTTC. Its translation: CATSDMKYGYTF.

Details on this clonotype: A read error may be the cause here, since a much bigger clone is one base away. The chain couples TRBV9 to TRBJ2-7; no clear D. Germline V CDR1 and CDR2: SGDLS, YYNGEE. There are 14 residues in the CDR3. The CDR3 spells CDSSVAPDLYEQYF. The CDR3, as DNA: TGTGACAGCAGCGTAGCTCCGGACCTATACGAGCAGTACTTC.